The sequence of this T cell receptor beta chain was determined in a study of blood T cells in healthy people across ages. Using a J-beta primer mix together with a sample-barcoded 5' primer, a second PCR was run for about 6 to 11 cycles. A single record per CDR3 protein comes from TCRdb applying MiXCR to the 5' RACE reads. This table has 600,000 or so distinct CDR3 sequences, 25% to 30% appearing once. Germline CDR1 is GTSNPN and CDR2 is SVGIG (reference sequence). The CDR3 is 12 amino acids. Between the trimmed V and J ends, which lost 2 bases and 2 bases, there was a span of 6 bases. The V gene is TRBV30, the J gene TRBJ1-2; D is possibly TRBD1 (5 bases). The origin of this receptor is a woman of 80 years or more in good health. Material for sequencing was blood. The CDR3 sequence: CAWSKGNYGYTF. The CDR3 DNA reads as TGTGCCTGGAGTAAGGGGAACTATGGCTACACCTTC.